Following are 17 T cell receptor beta chains from one sample sequenced in a study of T cells in Graves' hyperthyroidism and ophthalmopathy. TCR beta CDR3 regions were amplified from RNA transcripts. HTBI primers were employed in a first-round RT-PCR of the TCR CDR3. TCRdb reprocessed the multiplex PCR reads via MiXCR and lists one record per CDR3 protein. The sample has some 510,000 distinct CDR3 sequences; 35% to 55% are singletons. Sequencing was carried out using peripheral blood or thyroid tissue (not recorded which). The origin of the receptors is a young woman with Graves' hyperthyroidism.

This clonotype was seen ten or more times. This rearrangement joins TRBV7-9 to TRBJ1-4; D possibly corresponds to TRBD1 (5 bases). CDR3 length equals 15 residues. V lost 6 bases and J 5 bases, leaving 16 bases between the germline ends. Germline-derived CDR1 and CDR2 are SEHNR and FQNEAQ (reference sequence). The CDR3, as DNA: TGTGCCAGCAGGGGACCAGTTGACGCAAATGAAAAACTGTTTTTT. Translated: CASRGPVDANEKLFF.

On this clonotype itself: One end of the junction varies from germline; a read error may be responsible. The chain employs TRBV24-1 and TRBJ1-1; maybe TRBD1 (5 bases). This CDR3 is 11 amino acids long. Germline V gene lookup returns CDR1 KGHDR and CDR2 SFDVKD. CDR3 amino acids: CATSVPPGRGF. In DNA form, the CDR3 reads TGTGCCACCAGTGTACCCCCGGGACGAGGCTTT.

The chain is built from TRBV7-9 and TRBJ1-1; no firm D call. The CDR3 runs to 14 residues. The germline gives CDR1 SEHNR, CDR2 FQNEAQ (reference sequence). V dropped 3 bases and J dropped 4 bases, with 12 bases sitting between them. CDR3 amino acids: CASSFGVVSTEAFF. The CDR3 coding sequence is TGTGCCAGCAGCTTTGGGGTTGTGTCCACTGAAGCTTTCTTT.

This clonotype was found once. The chain links TRBV7-3 to TRBJ2-5; D call uncertain. The germline V and J ends were trimmed by 1 base and 5 bases, with 8 bases remaining between them. Germline CDR1 reads SGHTA; CDR2 reads FQGTGA. This CDR3 is 13 amino acids long. CDR3 sequence reads: CASSLNLGETQYF. In DNA, the CDR3 is TGTGCCAGCAGCTTAAACCTAGGGGAGACCCAGTACTTC.

This chain connects TRBV19 to TRBJ1-1, with TRBD1 as a possible D gene (6 bases). The V and J ends lost 1 base and 1 base respectively, with 7 bases between them. The CDR3 contains 14 residues. Germline CDR1 reads LNHDA; CDR2 reads SQIVND (reference sequence). As DNA, the CDR3 is TGTGCCAGTAGTATAGGGACAGAGAACACTGAAGCTTTCTTT. Amino acid sequence: CASSIGTENTEAFF.

This clonotype was observed many times. The chain couples TRBV2 to TRBJ1-5, with a weak D call TRBD1 (6 bases). Germline assignment: CDR1 SNHLY and CDR2 FYNNEI. Trimming removed 7 bases from V and 6 bases from J, with 16 bases in between. The CDR3 has 14 residues. CDR3 DNA: TGTGCCAGCAATCCCGGGACATCTGGTCAGCCCCAGCATTTT. Its protein is CASNPGTSGQPQHF.

The V gene is TRBV10-3, the J gene TRBJ2-2; the match to TRBD2 covers 7 bases. V shed 3 bases, J shed 4 bases, and the junction held 8 bases outside the gene matches. This CDR3 comprises 16 residues. In germline, CDR1 is ENHRY, CDR2 SYGVKD. The CDR3 DNA reads TGTGCCATCAGTGATCTGGGGGGGAGAGGCACCGGGGAGCTGTTTTTT. Translating gives CAISDLGGRGTGELFF.

The V and J genes are TRBV20-1 and TRBJ1-2; possible D gene TRBD1, 6 bases. With 4 bases removed from V and 8 bases from J, the gap between germline ends came to 17 bases. The CDR3 length is 13 residues. Germline loops: CDR1 DFQATT, CDR2 SNEGSKA (reference sequence). CDR3 bases: TGCAGTGCTACCCTTAATAGGGGGAGAGGCTACACCTTC. Translating it yields CSATLNRGRGYTF.

This rearrangement joins TRBV2 to TRBJ1-2; D remains unclear. The length of the CDR3 is 14 residues. Trimming removed 5 bases at V and 0 bases at J, with 10 bases between. CDR1 and CDR2 (germline): SNHLY, FYNNEI. The DNA for the CDR3 is TGTGCCAGCAGTTTGCGGACGGCTAACTATGGCTACACCTTC. This translates into CASSLRTANYGYTF.

CDR3 sequence (DNA): TGTGCCAGCAGTTTTGGACATAATGAAAAACTGTTTTTT. It encodes CASSFGHNEKLFF. The chain has TRBV12-3 or TRBV12-4 and TRBJ1-4, with TRBD1 as a possible D gene (5 bases). The germline V and J ends were trimmed by 3 bases and 4 bases, with 6 bases remaining between them. The CDR3 has 13 amino acids.

The V and J genes are TRBV7-2 and TRBJ1-5; 7 bases match TRBD1. Germline CDR1 is SGHTA and CDR2 is FQGNSA. The CDR3 runs to 16 residues. Trimming took 0 bases from V and 4 from J; bases not matched to a gene: 6. The CDR3 sequence is CASSLAVQGLNQPQHF. The CDR3 DNA is TGTGCCAGCAGCTTAGCGGTACAGGGGTTGAATCAGCCCCAGCATTTT.

The rearrangement joins TRBV20-1 to TRBJ1-2, with TRBD1 matching 7 bases. The V and J ends lost 6 bases and 1 base, in that order; junction bases with no gene match: 14. The CDR3 consists of 16 residues. Per the germline V gene, CDR1 is DFQATT and CDR2 is SNEGSKA (reference sequence). The CDR3 nucleotides are TGCAGTGCCCTTACTCTCGGGGACAGCAATAACTATGGCTACACCTTC. As protein: CSALTLGDSNNYGYTF.

The V and J genes are TRBV20-1 and TRBJ2-5, with TRBD1 identical over 10 bases. The germline CDR1 and CDR2 sequences are DFQATT and SNEGSKA (reference sequence). The CDR3 length is 14 residues. Trimming cost V 2 bases and J 4 bases; bases outside gene matches: 4. In nucleotides, the CDR3 is TGCAGTGCTAGAATGACAGGGGGCGCAGAGACCCAGTACTTC. Protein sequence: CSARMTGGAETQYF.

Only a few counts were recorded for this clonotype. The chain combines TRBV20-1 with TRBJ2-7, with D uncertain. This CDR3 is built from 11 residues. Trimming left V 4 bases short and J 6 bases short, with 10 bases between. Germline CDR1 and CDR2: DFQATT and SNEGSKA (reference sequence). The CDR3 sequence is CSAITDSEQYF. CDR3 bases: TGCAGTGCTATAACAGACTCCGAGCAGTACTTC.

This clonotype was picked up a small number of times. This chain uses TRBV2 with TRBJ1-6, with 10 positions matching TRBD1. The CDR3 length is 15 residues. Germline V CDR1 and CDR2: SNHLY, FYNNEI. Losses at the gene ends were 7 bases for V and 8 bases for J; bases not matched to a gene: 8. CDR3 loop: CASTEETGGYSPLHF. DNA for the CDR3: TGTGCCAGCACCGAAGAGACAGGGGGCTATTCACCCCTCCACTTT.

The rearrangement links TRBV15 to TRBJ1-1; TRBD1 agrees at 7 bases. The CDR3 extends over 15 amino acids. Germline V CDR1 and CDR2: LNHNV, YYDKDF (reference sequence). V shed 1 base and J 5 bases; nucleotides not matched to a gene: 7. In DNA, the CDR3 is TGTGCCACCAGCAGAGGGGACAGAAAGGGGACTGAAGCTTTCTTT. Translating gives CATSRGDRKGTEAFF.

The V and J genes are TRBV10-1 and TRBJ1-3; no firm D call. This CDR3 comprises 14 residues. V was clipped by 0 bases and J by 8 bases, with 11 bases between them. In germline, CDR1 is WNHNN, CDR2 SYGVQD (reference sequence). The CDR3 nucleotides are TGCGCCAGCAGTGAGTCGAACGAGGGCTACACCATATATTTT. This gives the protein CASSESNEGYTIYF.